The next 26 T cell receptor beta chains were all read from a single sample in a study of shared clonotypes between healthy human individuals. Generated by immunoSEQ multiplex PCR, the TCRdb table keeps only in-frame clones and is missing some. The table shows some 490,000 clones, with around four fifths occurring only once. Source material: PBMCs. All receptors derive from a woman in her 40s in good health. Some clones in this sample may be carry-over from other donors' samples.

Regarding this clone: It may be a read error: a sequence one base away is much more abundant. The chain combines TRBV7-3 with TRBJ2-3; a weak D match, TRBD1 (5 bases). The CDR3 is 15 amino acids. The V gene lost 4 bases and the J gene lost 4 bases, with 15 bases spanning the gap. Germline CDR1 SGHTA, CDR2 FQGTGA. CDR3 amino acids: CASSSQGTLADTQYF. The DNA of the CDR3 is TGTGCCAGCAGCTCCCAGGGAACACTCGCAGATACGCAGTATTTT.

The CDR3 protein is CASSFSSGDEQYF. The CDR3 DNA follows: TGTGCCAGCAGCTTCTCCTCTGGGGACGAGCAGTACTTC. The chain couples TRBV7-9 to TRBJ2-7, with D hard to call. Germline V gene data show CDR1 as SEHNR and CDR2 as FQNEAQ (reference sequence). This CDR3 has 13 residues. Trimming shortened V by 3 bases and J by 5 bases, and 11 bases separated the two germline ends.

The V call is TRBV7-3, the J call TRBJ2-3, with TRBD1 as a possible D gene (5 bases). Trimming stripped 5 bases from V and 2 bases from J, with 14 bases between. Germline CDR1 SGHTA, CDR2 FQGTGA. This CDR3 spans 15 amino acids. CDR3 amino acids: CASSPTTASTDTQYF. CDR3 coding DNA: TGTGCCAGCAGCCCCACGACAGCTTCCACAGATACGCAGTATTTT.

V usage is TRBV21-1 and J usage is TRBJ2-7; TRBD2, as called in the table, went unchecked against the DNA. TRBV21-1 is a pseudogene locus. This CDR3 region has 17 residues. In DNA form, the CDR3 reads TGTGCCAGCATCCAGCGGGGACTAGCGGGAGTTTCCTACGAGCAGTACTTC. As protein: CASIQRGLAGVSYEQYF.

With regard to this clone: Other DNA sequences in the same sample also yield this CDR3. The J gene is TRBJ2-5, the V gene TRBV10-3; D might be TRBD2 (5 bases). Germline V lookup: CDR1 ENHRY, CDR2 SYGVKD. The length of the CDR3 is 11 residues. V was cut by 8 bases and J by 4 bases, with 8 bases left in between. The CDR3 nucleotides are TGTGCCATCTCCGCGGGAGAGACCCAGTACTTC. The encoded protein is CAISAGETQYF.

The gene calls are TRBV30 and TRBJ2-5; 7 bases fit TRBD1. Per germline, CDR1 GTSNPN and CDR2 SVGIG (reference sequence). This CDR3 spans 15 amino acids. V was pared by 0 bases and J by 3 bases, with 7 bases of the junction left unmatched. Here the CDR3 DNA reads TGTGCCTGGAGTGTAGGGGGACAGAGGGAAGAGACCCAGTACTTC. It specifies CAWSVGGQREETQYF. Filled out from reference TRBV30 and TRBJ2-5, the complete variable domain reads SQTIHQWPATLVQPVGSPLSLECTVEGTSNPNLYWYRQAAGRGLQLLFYSVGIGQISSEVPQNLSASRPQDRQFILSSKKLLLSDSGFYLCAWSVGGQREETQYFGPGTRLLVL.

The V gene is TRBV9, the J gene TRBJ1-2, with D uncertain. Per the germline V gene, CDR1 is SGDLS and CDR2 is YYNGEE. The V end was cut by 0 bases, the J end by 5 bases, with 8 bases between. The CDR3 totals 13 residues. CDR3 sequence reads: CASSVVDAYGYTF. The CDR3 DNA reads as TGTGCCAGCAGCGTAGTTGACGCATATGGCTACACCTTC.

The chain recombines TRBV4-1 with TRBJ1-5; TRBD1 might be the D (6 bases). V dropped 4 bases and J dropped 0 bases, with 16 bases sitting between them. Germline V gene data show CDR1 as MGHRA and CDR2 as YSYEKL. The CDR3 length is 17 residues. The CDR3 nucleotides read TGCGCCAGCAGCCGTAAGGCGGCAGGGGATAGCAATCAGCCCCAGCATTTT. Translating gives CASSRKAAGDSNQPQHF.

This clone has a count of ten or more. The chain links TRBV5-1 to TRBJ2-7; TRBD1 aligns across 7 bases. This CDR3 has 14 residues. CDR1 is SGHRS and CDR2 is YFSETQ in the germline V gene. The V and J ends lost 4 bases and 5 bases, in that order; junction bases with no gene match: 9. CDR3 nucleotide sequence: TGCGCCAGCAGCCGGGACAGCCCCCGAAACGAGCAGTACTTC. It translates to CASSRDSPRNEQYF.

The V gene is TRBV9, the J gene TRBJ2-7; TRBD1 agrees at 12 bases. Unmatched junction bases numbered 6, after V lost 0 bases and J lost 2 bases. The CDR3 sequence is 17 residues long. Germline V gene sequence: CDR1 SGDLS, CDR2 YYNGEE. CDR3: CASSVGAGTGGTYEQYF. As DNA, the CDR3 is TGTGCCAGCAGCGTAGGCGCTGGGACAGGGGGCACCTACGAGCAGTACTTC.

As regards this clone: The same CDR3 arises from other DNA sequences in this sample as well. The chain employs TRBV18 and TRBJ2-3; D call uncertain. Germline V gene data show CDR1 as KGHSH and CDR2 as LQKENI. With 0 bases removed from V and 2 bases from J, the gap between germline ends came to 0 bases. The CDR3 spans 12 residues. The CDR3 nucleotides read TGTGCCAGCTCACCACCCACAGATACGCAGTATTTT. It encodes CASSPPTDTQYF.

The V call is TRBV2, the J call TRBJ2-1, with a possible D match to TRBD2 (6 bases). CDR1 is SNHLY, CDR2 FYNNEI, per germline. This CDR3 has 14 residues. Trimming took off 4 bases at V and 4 bases at J, with 11 bases between the two ends. CDR3 nucleotide sequence: TGTGCCAGCAGTGTGCTAGCGAGATACAATGAGCAGTTCTTC. Residues: CASSVLARYNEQFF. The whole variable domain, remainder taken from reference TRBV2 and TRBJ2-1, is EPEVTQTPSHQVTQMGQEVILRCVPISNHLYFYWYRQILGQKVEFLVSFYNNEISEKSEIFDDQFSVERPDGSNFTLKIRSTKLEDSAMYFCASSVLARYNEQFFGPGTRLTVL.

In DNA form, the CDR3 reads TGTGCCAGCTCGGCTAGCGGAGGCTACGAGCAGTACTTC. Residues: CASSASGGYEQYF. The chain links TRBV18 to TRBJ2-7; 7 bases line up with TRBD2. The junction had 5 bases not matched to a gene; V was cut back by 6 bases and J by 3 bases. This CDR3 contains 13 residues. CDR1 is KGHSH and CDR2 is LQKENI in the germline V gene.

This clone has more than one count but fewer than ten. The chain is built from TRBV6-1 and TRBJ1-5, with D unclear. V gave up 3 bases and J gave up 3 bases, with 12 bases separating them. This CDR3 is 15 amino acids long. Looked up from germline, CDR1 is MNHNS and CDR2 is SASEGT. The CDR3 DNA reads as TGTGCCAGCAGTGACGCGGGCGGCTCCAATCAGCCCCAGCATTTT. The encoded protein is CASSDAGGSNQPQHF.

In regard to this clone: The missing conserved phenylalanine or tryptophan at the end of this CDR3 makes a read error likely. Written as DNA, the CDR3 is TGTGCCAGCAGCTCAGGTGTGAACACTGAAGCTTTCCTT. Translating gives CASSSGVNTEAFL. The rearrangement joins TRBV7-9 to TRBJ1-1, with D hard to call. In germline, CDR1 is SEHNR, CDR2 FQNEAQ (reference sequence). The V end lost 4 bases, the J end lost 0 bases, and 6 bases lay between the germline ends. The CDR3 is 13 residues long.

The chain joins TRBV6-5 to TRBJ1-1; 9 nucleotides align to TRBD1. The germline gives CDR1 MNHEY, CDR2 SVGAGI. V lost 0 bases, J lost 4 bases, and 0 bases stayed unmatched. This CDR3 is 14 amino acids long. CDR3 DNA sequence: TGTGCCAGCAGTTACTCGACAGGGGGCACTGAAGCTTTCTTT. It yields the protein CASSYSTGGTEAFF.

The gene calls are TRBV7-3 and TRBJ2-2, with a weak D call TRBD2 (5 bases). The CDR3 length is 13 residues. CDR1 is SGHTA and CDR2 is FQGTGA in the germline V gene. Trimming stripped 5 bases from V and 5 bases from J, with 9 bases between. The CDR3 loop is CASSKTNTGELFF. In DNA form, the CDR3 reads TGTGCCAGCAGCAAGACTAATACCGGGGAGCTGTTTTTT.

This clone showed up just a few times. The chain combines TRBV4-3 with TRBJ2-2, with TRBD1 identical over 8 bases. CDR3 length: 18 amino acids. The V and J ends lost 3 bases and 4 bases, in that order; junction bases with no gene match: 13. Germline V gene data show CDR1 as LGHNA and CDR2 as YSLEER. Here the CDR3 DNA reads TGCGCCAGCAGCCAGAGGCGGTTTGGACAGGGCGCCACCGGGGAGCTGTTTTTT. This sequence encodes CASSQRRFGQGATGELFF.

The rearrangement joins TRBV5-8 to TRBJ1-1; D perhaps matches TRBD1 (5 bases). V lost 1 base to trimming and J lost 4 bases, with 11 bases between them. The germline V gene has CDR1 SGHTS and CDR2 YDEGEE. The CDR3 length is 14 residues. This CDR3 reads CASSLLLGGTEAFF. CDR3 bases: TGTGCCAGCAGCTTGTTGTTGGGGGGCACTGAAGCTTTCTTT. The whole variable domain, filled in from reference TRBV5-8 and TRBJ1-1, reads EAGVTQSPTHLIKTRGQQATLRCSPISGHTSVYWYQQALGLGLQFLLWYDEGEERNRGNFPPRFSGRQFPNYSSELNVNALELEDSALYLCASSLLLGGTEAFFGQGTRLTVV.

This clone was seen a handful of times. This sequence joins TRBV2 and TRBJ1-5, with no clear D. There are 14 residues in the CDR3. The V gene lost 6 bases and the J gene lost 0 bases, with 9 bases spanning the gap. The V gene's germline CDR1 is SNHLY and CDR2 FYNNEI. This chain's CDR3 is CASREDFSNQPQHF. The CDR3 DNA reads as TGTGCCAGCAGAGAGGACTTTAGCAATCAGCCCCAGCATTTT.

This clone appeared once. V gene TRBV28 combines with J gene TRBJ2-3; D possibly corresponds to TRBD2 (6 bases). Trimming removed 7 bases from V and 6 bases from J, with 23 bases in between. The germline V gene encodes CDR1 MDHEN and CDR2 SYDVKM. The CDR3 runs 16 residues. The CDR3 nucleotides are TGTGCCAGCAACAAGGCGGGACCAAATGGATTTGATACGCAGTATTTT. This encodes CASNKAGPNGFDTQYF. Using reference TRBV28 and TRBJ2-3 for the parts outside the CDR3, the full variable domain is DVKVTQSSRYLVKRTGEKVFLECVQDMDHENMFWYRQDPGLGLRLIYFSYDVKMKEKGDIPEGYSVSREKKERFSLILESASTNQTSMYLCASNKAGPNGFDTQYFGPGTRLTVL.

The chain carries TRBV28 and TRBJ2-3; D is perhaps TRBD2 (6 bases). The CDR3 has 15 amino acids. Trimming left V 1 base short and J 0 bases short, with 8 bases between. Germline CDR1 reads MDHEN; CDR2 reads SYDVKM. The chain's CDR3 is CASSLSGLSTDTQYF. DNA of the CDR3: TGTGCCAGCAGTTTATCGGGACTGAGCACAGATACGCAGTATTTT.

For the CDR3, the DNA is TGCGCCAGCAGCCAAGATCTCGCAGGGGGCACAGATACGCAGTATTTT. Residues: CASSQDLAGGTDTQYF. This chain connects TRBV4-1 to TRBJ2-3, with a weak D call TRBD1 (6 bases). Germline V gene lookup returns CDR1 MGHRA and CDR2 YSYEKL. V was pared by 0 bases and J by 1 base, with 11 bases between. The CDR3 covers 16 residues.

This chain connects TRBV6-4 to TRBJ2-3, with TRBD1 matching over 10 bases. Germline lookup yields CDR1 MRHNA and CDR2 SNTAGT. The ends lost 6 bases at V and 1 base at J; junction bases unmatched: 7. This CDR3 has 16 amino acids. The CDR3 DNA is TGTGCCAGCAGCCCGACAGGGGGCGGCGGCACAGATACGCAGTATTTT. Translated: CASSPTGGGGTDTQYF.

The chain couples TRBV19 to TRBJ2-3; TRBD2 might be the D (6 bases). Germline V lookup: CDR1 LNHDA, CDR2 SQIVND (reference sequence). V lost 3 bases to trimming and J lost 6 bases, with 7 bases between them. The CDR3 is 12 amino acids. The CDR3 protein is CASSMEGDTQYF. CDR3 DNA: TGTGCCAGTAGTATGGAGGGGGATACGCAGTATTTT.

The chain carries TRBV4-1 and TRBJ2-7; D might be TRBD2 (6 bases). Germline V lookup: CDR1 MGHRA, CDR2 YSYEKL. V was clipped by 4 bases and J by 0 bases, with 22 bases between them. The CDR3 is 18 amino acids. The CDR3 here is CASSPKPGTQKSSYEQYF. The CDR3 coding sequence is TGCGCCAGCAGCCCGAAGCCCGGGACTCAAAAAAGCTCCTACGAGCAGTACTTC.